Listed below are T cell receptor beta chains from one sample, sequenced in a study of blood T cells in healthy people across ages. TCRdb recomputed calls from the 5' RACE reads with MiXCR, one row per CDR3 protein. The table shows about 400,000 distinct CDR3 sequences, with about 49% occurring only once. The source material was blood. The origin of the receptors is a man aged 60 to 75 in good health. The CDR3 runs from the conserved cysteine through the conserved F or W. The D gene is left open where the match is weak. Clone sizes are given selectively: once, few, many, or a class where the clone is expanded.

>TRBD1|TRBJ2-7|TRBV29-1|14|-
TGCACCGACCCCCTGACAGGGGGCGTTTACGAGCAGTACTTC
CTDPLTGGVYEQYF
>TRBD1|TRBJ2-3|TRBV20-1|16|-
TGCAGTGCTGCGGGCCCCGGACAGGGGGCGGCAGATACGCAGTATTTT
CSAAGPGQGAADTQYF
>-|TRBJ1-2|TRBV5-1|13|-
TGCGCCAGCAGCCAACGGACAGACTATGGCTACACCTTC
CASSQRTDYGYTF
>-|TRBJ2-6|TRBV18|15|few
TGTGCCAGCTCACTACAGGATGCCGGGGCCAACGTCCTGACTTTC
CASSLQDAGANVLTF
>TRBD2|TRBJ2-3|TRBV27|16|-
TGTGCCAGCAGTTTGACTAGCGGGAGGTGGACAGATACGCAGTATTTT
CASSLTSGRWTDTQYF
>TRBD2|TRBJ2-3|TRBV11-2|16|-
TGTGCCAGCAGCTTAGCTCCGGGAGGCCCCACAGATACGCAGTATTTT
CASSLAPGGPTDTQYF
>-|TRBJ1-5|TRBV27|15|once
TGTGCCAGCACCTCTCATTTCAGTGGCAATCAGCCCCAGCATTTT
CASTSHFSGNQPQHF
>-|TRBJ1-1|TRBV7-8|13|-
TGTGCCAGCAGCGCGGAGGTGAACACTGAAGCTTTCTTT
CASSAEVNTEAFF
>-|TRBJ2-7|TRBV20-1|13|-
TGCAGTGCCGCCAGGGTCAGCTCCTACGAGCAGTACTTC
CSAARVSSYEQYF
>-|TRBJ1-2|TRBV20-1|14|-
TGCATCGCCGACGGGGCACCTGCTAACTATGGCTACACCTTC
CIADGAPANYGYTF
>TRBD1|TRBJ2-7|TRBV29-1|12|once
TGCAGCGTTGGCAGGGGGCGCGGCGAGCAGTACTTC
CSVGRGRGEQYF
>-|TRBJ2-7|TRBV7-2|15|-
TGTGCCAGCAGCTTTACCGTGGCAGATGGTTACGAGCAGTACTTC
CASSFTVADGYEQYF
>-|TRBJ2-1|TRBV11-1|14|few
TGTGCCAGCAGCTGGGAGACAGAGATGGATGAGCAGTTCTTC
CASSWETEMDEQFF
>-|TRBJ2-7|TRBV7-2|15|-
TGTGCCAGCAGCTTAGAACAGGGAGGCTCCTACGAGCAGTACTTC
CASSLEQGGSYEQYF
>-|TRBJ2-1|TRBV29-1|14|few
TGCAGCTTCAGAGGGGGGGTCTCCTACAATGAGCAGTTCTTC
CSFRGGVSYNEQFF
>TRBD1|TRBJ2-1|TRBV27|16|-
TGTGCCAGCAGTTTGGGGACAGGGTTTGGTTACAATGAGCAGTTCTTC
CASSLGTGFGYNEQFF
>-|TRBJ2-7|TRBV6-5|15|-
TGTGCCAGCGCGCGGGTAGCGGTCTCCTACAATGAGCAGTACTTC
CASARVAVSYNEQYF
>-|TRBJ2-4|TRBV7-6|15|-
TGTGCCAGCAGCTTAGAGGCAGGGGGGCAAAACATTCAGTACTTC
CASSLEAGGQNIQYF
>TRBD2|TRBJ2-1|TRBV2|15|few
TGTGCCAGCAGAACCGGGACTAGCGGACCCAATGAGCAGTTCTTC
CASRTGTSGPNEQFF
>TRBD1|TRBJ2-7|TRBV2|14|-
TGTGCCAGCAGGAGAACGACAGGGCGGCGCGAGCAGTACTTC
CASRRTTGRREQYF
>TRBD2|TRBJ2-5|TRBV29-1|16|few
TGCAGCGTTGAAGATCGGGCTAGCGGGATGCGAGAGACCCAGTACTTC
CSVEDRASGMRETQYF
>TRBD2|TRBJ2-1|TRBV29-1|16|many
TGCAGCGTTGGGACTAGCGGGAGGGCCCACTACAATGAGCAGTTCTTC
CSVGTSGRAHYNEQFF
>-|TRBJ2-7|TRBV20-1|14|-
TGCAGTGCTAGAGACCCCACGGCGGGGTACGAGCAGTACTTC
CSARDPTAGYEQYF
>TRBD2|TRBJ2-1|TRBV20-1|12|-
TGCAGTGCTGTCCTACTAGCGGGAGAGCAGTTCTTC
CSAVLLAGEQFF
>TRBD1|TRBJ2-1|TRBV6-2/TRBV6-3|16|-
TGTGCCAGCAGTGGGGGCAGACAGGGGGAATACAATGAGCAGTTCTTC
CASSGGRQGEYNEQFF
>-|TRBJ2-3|TRBV29-1|15|-
TGCAGCGTTGATGTCCGCACAGACAGCACAGATACGCAGTATTTT
CSVDVRTDSTDTQYF
>-|TRBJ2-7|TRBV11-3|13|few
TGTGCCAGCGCCTCACGGAGTGGCGACGAGCAGTACTTC
CASASRSGDEQYF
>-|TRBJ1-2|TRBV20-1|16|-
TGCAGTGCTAGAGACCCGGGGGAGGGGCGAAACTATGGCTACACCTTC
CSARDPGEGRNYGYTF
>-|TRBJ2-7|TRBV2|12|-
TGTGCCACCGCCCTCCAACCCTACGAGCAGTACTTC
CATALQPYEQYF
>TRBD1|TRBJ2-3|TRBV2|16|-
TGTGCCAGCAGGGCCCTGGGACAGGGGAGCACAGATACGCAGTATTTT
CASRALGQGSTDTQYF
>TRBD1|TRBJ2-7|TRBV27|17|-
TGTGCCAGCAGTTTCGCCCGACAGGGGGTAGGGTCCTACGAGCAGTACTTC
CASSFARQGVGSYEQYF
>-|TRBJ1-4|TRBV7-9|14|-
TGTGCCAGCAGCCTCGGTCTGCAGGGGGAAAAACTGTTTTTT
CASSLGLQGEKLFF
>-|TRBJ2-5|TRBV5-4|13|-
TGTGCCAGCAACCCGGACGGGACTGGGACCCAGTACTTC
CASNPDGTGTQYF
>-|TRBJ1-1|TRBV29-1|13|-
TGCAGCGGGGGAAGGACAGTTGACGCTGAAGCTTTCTTT
CSGGRTVDAEAFF
>TRBD2|TRBJ2-3|TRBV4-2|16|-
TGTGCCAGCAGCCGGGGACTAGCGGATTACACAGATACGCAGTATTTT
CASSRGLADYTDTQYF
>-|TRBJ2-7|TRBV30|14|-
TGTGCCTGGAGTGAAGGGGGGGTTATCTACGAGCAGTACTTC
CAWSEGGVIYEQYF
>-|TRBJ1-6|TRBV6-6|14|many
TGTGCCAGCAGTTTGGGGGAATTGAATTCACCCCTCCACTTT
CASSLGELNSPLHF
>-|TRBJ2-3|TRBV5-1|16|-
TGCGCCAGCAGCTTGTCCCGAGGGCCAGGAAGAGATACGCAGTATTTT
CASSLSRGPGRDTQYF
>-|TRBJ1-1|TRBV29-1|14|-
TGCAGCGCCCGGACAGCGGTCCAGAACACTGAAGCTTTCTTT
CSARTAVQNTEAFF
>-|TRBJ2-3|TRBV20-1|15|-
TGCAGTGCTAAGGGGGCTAGCGCCACCACAGATACGCAGTATTTT
CSAKGASATTDTQYF
>-|TRBJ2-3|TRBV3-1|14|-
TGTGCCAGCAGCCAACAGGGTTTAGCAGATACGCAGTATTTT
CASSQQGLADTQYF
>-|TRBJ2-5|TRBV2|14|-
TGTGCCACCGAGGAGGGGATTAACTACAATGAGCAGTACTTC
CATEEGINYNEQYF
>-|TRBJ1-5|TRBV20-1|15|-
TGCAGTGCTAGAATAGAGGGATTTGGCTATCAGCCCCAGCATTTT
CSARIEGFGYQPQHF